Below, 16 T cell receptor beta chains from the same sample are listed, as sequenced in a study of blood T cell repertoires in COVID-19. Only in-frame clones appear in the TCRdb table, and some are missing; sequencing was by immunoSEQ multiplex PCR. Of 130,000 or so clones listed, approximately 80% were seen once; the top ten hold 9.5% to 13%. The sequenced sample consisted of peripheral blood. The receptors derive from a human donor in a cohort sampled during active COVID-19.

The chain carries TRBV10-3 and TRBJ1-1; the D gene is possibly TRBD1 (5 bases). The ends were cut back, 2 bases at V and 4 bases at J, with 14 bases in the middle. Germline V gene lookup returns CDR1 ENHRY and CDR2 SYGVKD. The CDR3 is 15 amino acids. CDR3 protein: CAISEQGSKFTEAFF. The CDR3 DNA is TGTGCCATCAGTGAGCAGGGCTCCAAGTTCACTGAAGCTTTCTTT.

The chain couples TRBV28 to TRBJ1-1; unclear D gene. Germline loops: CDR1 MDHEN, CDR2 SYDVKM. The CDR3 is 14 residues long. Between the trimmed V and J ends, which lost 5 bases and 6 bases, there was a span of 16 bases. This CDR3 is CASSPGPPRAEAFF. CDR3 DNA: TGTGCCAGCAGTCCTGGACCCCCGAGGGCTGAAGCTTTCTTT.

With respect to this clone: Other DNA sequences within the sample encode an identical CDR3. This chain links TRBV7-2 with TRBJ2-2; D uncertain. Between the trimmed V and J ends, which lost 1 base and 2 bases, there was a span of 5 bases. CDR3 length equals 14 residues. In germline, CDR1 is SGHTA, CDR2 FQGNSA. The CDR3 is CASSLGQNTGELFF. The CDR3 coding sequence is TGTGCCAGCAGCTTAGGACAAAACACCGGGGAGCTGTTTTTT.

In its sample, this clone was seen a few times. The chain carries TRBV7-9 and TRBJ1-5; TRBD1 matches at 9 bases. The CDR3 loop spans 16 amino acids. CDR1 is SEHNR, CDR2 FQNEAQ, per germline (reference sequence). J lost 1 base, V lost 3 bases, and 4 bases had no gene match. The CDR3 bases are TGTGCCAGCAGCTTTACAGGGGGCGGAAGCAATCAGCCCCAGCATTTT. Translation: CASSFTGGGSNQPQHF.

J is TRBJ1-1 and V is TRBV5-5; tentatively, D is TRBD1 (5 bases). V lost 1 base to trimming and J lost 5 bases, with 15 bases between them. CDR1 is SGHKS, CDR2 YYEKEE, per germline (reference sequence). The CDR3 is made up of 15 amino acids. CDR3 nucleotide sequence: TGTGCCAGCAGCTTGATGCAGGGTAGGGATACTGAAGCTTTCTTT. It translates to CASSLMQGRDTEAFF.

The CDR3 reads CASSSDRGPYEQYF. The CDR3 nucleotides read TGTGCCAGCAGCTCGGACAGGGGTCCCTACGAGCAGTACTTC. V gene TRBV7-2 combines with J gene TRBJ2-7, with TRBD1 identical over 9 bases. Germline assignment: CDR1 SGHTA and CDR2 FQGNSA. The trim removed 4 bases at V and 2 bases at J, leaving 3 bases unmatched. The CDR3 contains 14 residues.

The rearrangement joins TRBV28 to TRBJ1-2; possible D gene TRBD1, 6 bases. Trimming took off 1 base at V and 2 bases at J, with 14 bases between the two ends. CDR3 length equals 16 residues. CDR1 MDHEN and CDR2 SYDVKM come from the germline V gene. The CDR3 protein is CASSLSAGQINYGYTF. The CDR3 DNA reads TGTGCCAGCAGTTTATCGGCTGGACAGATAAACTATGGCTACACCTTC.

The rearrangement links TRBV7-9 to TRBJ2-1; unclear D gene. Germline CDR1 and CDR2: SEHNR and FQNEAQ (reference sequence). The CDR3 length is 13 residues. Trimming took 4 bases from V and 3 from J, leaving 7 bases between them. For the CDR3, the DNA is TGTGCCAGCAGCTCACCCGGCTACAATGAGCAGTTCTTC. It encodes CASSSPGYNEQFF.

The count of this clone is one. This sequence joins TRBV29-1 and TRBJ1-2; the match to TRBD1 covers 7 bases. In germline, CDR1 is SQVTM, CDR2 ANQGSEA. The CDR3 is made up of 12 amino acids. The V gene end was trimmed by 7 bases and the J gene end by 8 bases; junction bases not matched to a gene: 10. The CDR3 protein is CSGGDSTRGYTF. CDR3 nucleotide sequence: TGCAGCGGGGGGGACAGCACCCGAGGCTACACCTTC.

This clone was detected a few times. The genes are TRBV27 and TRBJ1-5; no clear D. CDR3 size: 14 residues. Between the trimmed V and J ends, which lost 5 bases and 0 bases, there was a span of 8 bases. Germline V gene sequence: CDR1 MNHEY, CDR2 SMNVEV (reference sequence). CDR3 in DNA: TGTGCCAGCAGTGTCGGGTCTAGCAATCAGCCCCAGCATTTT. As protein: CASSVGSSNQPQHF.

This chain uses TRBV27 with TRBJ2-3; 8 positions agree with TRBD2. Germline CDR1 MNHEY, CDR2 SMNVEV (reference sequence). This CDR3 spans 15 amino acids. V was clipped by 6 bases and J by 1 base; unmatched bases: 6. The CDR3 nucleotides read TGTGCCAGCAGCGGGACTAGTTCCCGCACAGATACGCAGTATTTT. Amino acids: CASSGTSSRTDTQYF.

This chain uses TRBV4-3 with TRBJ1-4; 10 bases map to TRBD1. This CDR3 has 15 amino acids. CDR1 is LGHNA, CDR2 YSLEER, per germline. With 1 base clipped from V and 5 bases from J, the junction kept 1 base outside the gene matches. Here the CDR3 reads CASSQGDRGNEKLFF. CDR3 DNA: TGCGCCAGCAGCCAAGGGGACAGGGGAAATGAAAAACTGTTTTTT.

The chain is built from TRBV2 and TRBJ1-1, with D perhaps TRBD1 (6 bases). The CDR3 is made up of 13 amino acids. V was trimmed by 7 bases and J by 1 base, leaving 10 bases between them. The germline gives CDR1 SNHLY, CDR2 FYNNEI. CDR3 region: CASTQGRNTEAFF. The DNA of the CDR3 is TGTGCCAGCACTCAGGGGAGGAACACTGAAGCTTTCTTT.

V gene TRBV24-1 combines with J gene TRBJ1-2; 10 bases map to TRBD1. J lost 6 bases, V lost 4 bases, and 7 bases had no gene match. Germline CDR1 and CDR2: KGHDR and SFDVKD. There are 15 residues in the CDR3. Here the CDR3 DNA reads TGTGCCACCAGTGAACCGGGGACAGGGGACAATGGCTACACCTTC. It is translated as CATSEPGTGDNGYTF.

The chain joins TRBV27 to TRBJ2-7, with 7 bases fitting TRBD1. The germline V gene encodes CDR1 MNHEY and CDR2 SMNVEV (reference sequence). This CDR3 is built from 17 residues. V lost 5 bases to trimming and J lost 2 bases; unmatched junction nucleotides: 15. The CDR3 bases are TGTGCCAGCAGTCCCTCTAAGGGGGACAGACATGCCTACGAGCAGTACTTC. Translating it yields CASSPSKGDRHAYEQYF.

CDR3 in amino acids: CASSLVPGGPTNEQFF. In DNA form, the CDR3 reads TGCGCCAGCAGCTTGGTACCGGGGGGGCCAACCAATGAGCAGTTCTTC. The gene calls are TRBV5-1 and TRBJ2-1; TRBD2 aligns across 8 bases. The CDR3 covers 16 residues. CDR1 is SGHRS and CDR2 is YFSETQ in the germline V gene. Trimming at V came to 0 bases and at J to 6 bases, leaving 8 bases not matched to a gene.